The following is a T cell receptor beta chain sequence with its context. This clonotype was counted only a few times. The antigen it recognizes is unknown. Base-call qualities are not available, and no considerably larger clone is one nucleotide away. Library generation was performed with multiplex PCR. The reads were generated on an Illumina HiSeq 4000. To build TCR beta libraries, CDR3 regions were amplified by Arm-PCR using iRepertoire HTBI primers. PCR products were gel purified before sequencing. As for the authors' bioinformatics: Gene usage analysis of CDR3 amino acid clonotypes relied on the roughly 60 TRBV and about 15 TRBJ segments identified across samples. Filtered high-quality paired reads were merged into contigs using COPE and FqMerger. BLAST was used to align contigs to the IMGT TRBV, TRBD and TRBJ reference genes, and CDR3 was defined following IMGT. Any clonotype with a frequency above 0.1% was classified as a highly expanded clone. Shannon entropy was used to measure repertoire diversity, and the Gini coefficient was used to measure V-J evenness. A clonotype was considered public if more than one individual shared it. TCRdb reworked the public reads: Q25 trimming with fastp, MiXCR clone assembly, productive beta chains retained. Entries are consolidated by CDR3 protein sequence, retaining the most common genes and DNA. These V and J calls originate from TCRdb's pipeline instead of the authors' own analysis. This sample comprises under 450,000 distinct CDR3 sequences, around 23% of them detected only once. The ten largest clones represent approximately 28% of the sample.

The data belong to a study of regulatory T cells in long-lasting Graves disease (dated by TCRdb to 2020 to 2023). General notes on the study: Persistent Graves' disease was defined as persistently positive TSH receptor autoantibodies together with antithyroid drug treatment for over 5 years. Persistent Graves' disease patients were compared with newly diagnosed Graves' disease patients by peripheral blood TCR sequencing and RNA sequencing. The study was conducted in China and was registered as a clinical trial. A total of some 33 samples were covered by TCR sequencing, comprising some 13 persistent and about 20 newly diagnosed Graves' disease patients. On average, persistent Graves' disease patients in the clinical cohort had been on antithyroid drugs for approximately 10 years. The full study reports these points: More public clonotypes were shared among persistent patients (under 3,000) than among newly diagnosed patients (roughly 1,000). TRBV28, TRBJ1-2 and TRBJ2-5 were preferentially used in persistent disease, while TRBV20-1 and TRBJ2-1 were favored in newly diagnosed disease. Compared with newly diagnosed patients, persistent Graves' disease patients had lower TCR Shannon entropy and fewer highly expanded clones, which suggests clonal expansion. The authors acknowledged the small sample size as a limitation that may reduce accuracy. The study examined only peripheral blood because the primary lesion, thyroid tissue, could not be accessed. Sequencing and analysis were restricted to the TCR beta chain.

The sample's time point label, in plain terms: persistent/refractory GD, antithyroid drugs over 5 years with positive TRAb. For both TCR sequencing and RNA sequencing, RNA was extracted from PBMCs in TRIzol. Graves' disease was diagnosed according to American Thyroid Association guidelines. The patients came from an endocrinology department in Xi'an, China. Each patient gave approximately 9.7 milliliters of peripheral blood, collected in an EDTA anticoagulant tube. Ficoll Paque Plus density gradient separation was used to isolate PBMCs, and no further T cell sorting was done. An Agilent 2100 Bioanalyzer and agarose gel were used to assess RNA quality, and a NanoDrop 2000 was used to measure RNA concentration. The CDR3 starts with the cysteine, ends with the phenylalanine, and has 12 residues. Only CDR3 DNA remains: 36 bases, in frame from the first base. V is shortened by 0 bases, J by 7 bases, and the region joining them spans 6 bases. Via the germline V gene (reference sequence), CDR1 is DFQATT and CDR2 SNEGSKA.

The receptor chain draws on TRBV20-1 and TRBJ2-2; too little of a D gene remains to name it. The TCR comes from a woman between 35 and 50 years old with Graves disease. Donor details come from another sample of the same person, matched by shared clones. The material sequenced was peripheral blood mononuclear cells (PBMCs), taken when the disease was refractory, from a patient treated with antithyroid drugs. The CDR3 reads as follows: CSARDQVGELFF. At the DNA level, the sequence is TGCAGTGCTAGAGATCAAGTCGGGGAGCTGTTTTTT.